This T cell receptor beta chain was recovered during a study of human T cells and chemical hapten exposure. The CDR3 is 12 amino acids. V shed 1 base and J shed 7 bases, with 5 bases lying between them. CDR1 is SQVTM and CDR2 is ANQGSEA in the germline V gene. TCRdb ran MiXCR on the RACE reads and lists one entry per CDR3 protein. This sample has some 400,000 distinct CDR3 sequences, with 4.8% found just once. This clonotype was counted ten times or more. Stated time point: patch test 1, 2 weeks after DPC sensitization. Treatment noted: therapeutic diphenylcyclopropenone sensitization with weekly scalp DPC.

This chain uses TRBV29-1 with TRBJ2-6; D remains ambiguous. The clonotype comes from a woman aged 50 to 60 with alopecia areata. Some clones in this sample may be carry-over from other donors' samples. The source material was whole blood, sampled in connection with sensitization to the hapten diphenylcyclopropenone (DPC). The CDR3, as DNA: TGCAGCGTTGAAGGGGGAGCCAACGTCCTGACTTTC. As protein: CSVEGGANVLTF.